This entry lists 30 T cell receptor beta chains sequenced from one sample in a study of T cells in Graves' hyperthyroidism and ophthalmopathy. Regions amplified from RNA transcripts were the TCR beta CDR3 regions. The HTBI primer set was used in a first-round RT-PCR of the TCR CDR3. TCRdb re-called the multiplex PCR reads through MiXCR, storing one row per CDR3 protein. Here the sample spans over 400,000 distinct CDR3 sequences, around 15% being singletons. The sequenced material came from blood. These receptors originate from a young man with Graves' ophthalmopathy.

Many counts were recorded for this clonotype. The rearrangement joins TRBV5-1 to TRBJ1-5; D is unclear. Germline assignment: CDR1 SGHRS and CDR2 YFSETQ. V lost 7 bases and J lost 0, with 23 bases in between. This CDR3 is built from 18 residues. Written as DNA, the CDR3 is TGCGCCAGCCGTTATATGGCCGCAATGTTTTATAGCAATCAGCCCCAGCATTTT. Its translation: CASRYMAAMFYSNQPQHF.

The chain joins TRBV29-1 to TRBJ1-1; 9 nucleotides align to TRBD1. The CDR3 length is 12 residues. V shed 3 bases, J shed 10 bases, and the junction held 6 bases outside the gene matches. Germline V lookup: CDR1 SQVTM, CDR2 ANQGSEA. CDR3 sequence (DNA): TGCAGCGTTGAGCGGACAGGGGTTCCAGCTTTCTTT. The encoded protein is CSVERTGVPAFF. The full variable domain, rest sourced from reference TRBV29-1 and TRBJ1-1, is SAVISQKPSRDICQRGTSLTIQCQVDSQVTMMFWYRQQPGQSLTLIATANQGSEATYESGFVIDKFPISRPNLTFSTLTVSNMSPEDSSIYLCSVERTGVPAFFGQGTRLTVV.

V gene TRBV27 combines with J gene TRBJ1-2, with D possibly matching TRBD1 (5 bases). The CDR3 contains 13 residues. In germline, CDR1 is MNHEY, CDR2 SMNVEV (reference sequence). Trimming removed 3 bases at V and 6 bases at J, with 11 bases between. The CDR3 spells CASSLQGRNGYTF. CDR3 coding DNA: TGTGCCAGCAGTTTGCAGGGTCGGAATGGCTACACCTTC.

This clonotype has just one count. A much larger clonotype is one base distant, so this may be a read error. The chain combines TRBV7-9 with TRBJ2-3; 10 bases match TRBD2. The CDR3 loop spans 16 amino acids. In germline, CDR1 is SEHNR, CDR2 FQNEAQ (reference sequence). The V segment lost 6 bases and the J segment 8 bases; nucleotides outside the gene matches: 14. CDR3 in amino acids: CASRSATSGRSGTQYF. Written as DNA, the CDR3 is TGTGCCAGCAGATCGGCGACTAGCGGGCGGAGTGGTACGCAGTATTTT.

This clonotype has a count of ten or more. The chain employs TRBV5-1 and TRBJ2-7, with TRBD2 matching 10 bases. There are 14 residues in the CDR3. Germline V gives CDR1 SGHRS, CDR2 YFSETQ. J was trimmed by 5 bases and V by 2 bases; bases with no gene match: 4. CDR3 DNA: TGCGCCAGCAGCTTAACTAGCGGGGTCCACGAGCAGTACTTC. It is translated as CASSLTSGVHEQYF.

This clonotype was seen at least ten times. The chain employs TRBV12-5 and TRBJ2-3; no definite D call. Germline assignment: CDR1 LGHNT and CDR2 FRNRAP. The CDR3 covers 15 residues. V lost 0 bases and J lost 2, with 9 bases in between. CDR3 residues: CASGLVPVFTDTQYF. CDR3 nucleotide sequence: TGTGCTAGTGGTTTGGTACCGGTGTTCACAGATACGCAGTATTTT.

This clonotype came up a few times. This chain connects TRBV9 to TRBJ2-1; 7 bases are shared with TRBD1. J was trimmed by 1 base and V by 4 bases; bases with no gene match: 5. In germline, CDR1 is SGDLS, CDR2 YYNGEE. The CDR3 is 15 residues long. The CDR3 spells CASSPRGFSYNEQFF. The CDR3 DNA reads TGTGCCAGCAGCCCCAGGGGGTTTTCCTACAATGAGCAGTTCTTC.

This clonotype was counted many times. The chain combines TRBV5-1 with TRBJ1-1; D unresolved. The CDR3 is made up of 14 amino acids. Germline V gene data show CDR1 as SGHRS and CDR2 as YFSETQ. V was cut by 0 bases and J by 5 bases, with 11 bases left in between. The CDR3 protein is CASSLGQALTEAFF. DNA for the CDR3: TGCGCCAGCAGCTTGGGGCAGGCTTTGACTGAAGCTTTCTTT. The full variable domain, completed using reference TRBV5-1 and TRBJ1-1, is KAGVTQTPRYLIKTRGQQVTLSCSPISGHRSVSWYQQTPGQGLQFLFEYFSETQRNKGNFPGRFSGRQFSNSRSEMNVSTLELGDSALYLCASSLGQALTEAFFGQGTRLTVV.

This clonotype was counted many times. The genes are TRBV12-5 and TRBJ1-4; D gene unclear. CDR1 and CDR2 (germline): LGHNT, FRNRAP. V shed 6 bases and J shed 4 bases, with 6 bases lying between them. The CDR3 consists of 12 residues. The chain's CDR3 is CASGRDNEKLFF. DNA for the CDR3: TGTGCTAGTGGACGGGATAATGAAAAACTGTTTTTT.

Many counts were recorded for this clonotype. The chain carries TRBV6-1 and TRBJ1-2, with TRBD1 as a possible D gene (6 bases). The CDR3 length is 14 residues. Trimming took 6 bases from V and 2 from J, leaving 13 bases between them. Per the germline V gene, CDR1 is MNHNS and CDR2 is SASEGT. The CDR3 here is CASRSGQLNYGYTF. CDR3 coding DNA: TGTGCCAGCAGATCCGGACAGCTCAACTATGGCTACACCTTC.

This clonotype was picked up many times. V and J are TRBV28 and TRBJ2-7; 8 bases align to TRBD2. This CDR3 comprises 15 residues. CDR1 and CDR2 from the germline V gene are MDHEN and SYDVKM. Trimming removed 4 bases from V and 2 bases from J; junction bases left unmatched: 7. CDR3 nucleotides: TGTGCCAGCAGTTCAAGCGGGGGTTCCACCTACGAGCAGTACTTC. As protein: CASSSSGGSTYEQYF.

The J gene is TRBJ2-1, the V gene TRBV5-6, with D perhaps TRBD1 or TRBD2 (7 bases each). Trimming cost V 3 bases and J 4 bases, with 14 bases left between them. The germline CDR1 and CDR2 sequences are SGHDT and YYEEEE. The CDR3 loop spans 15 amino acids. The CDR3 nucleotides are TGTGCCAGCAGCTGGGGAGGGACAGATTACAATGAGCAGTTCTTC. As protein: CASSWGGTDYNEQFF. The full variable domain, in which reference TRBV5-6 and TRBJ2-1 provide the parts outside the CDR3, is DAGVTQSPTHLIKTRGQQVTLRCSPKSGHDTVSWYQQALGQGPQFIFQYYEEEERQRGNFPDRFSGHQFPNYSSELNVNALLLGDSALYLCASSWGGTDYNEQFFGPGTRLTVL.

At least ten counts were recorded for this clonotype. CDR3 nucleotide sequence: TGTGCCAGCAGCATAATTGGTGCGGATTGGCCCTACGAGCAGTACTTC. Translation: CASSIIGADWPYEQYF. The rearrangement uses TRBV6-1 and TRBJ2-7; D is uncertain. The germline CDR1 and CDR2 sequences are MNHNS and SASEGT. This CDR3 spans 16 amino acids. Between the trimmed V and J ends, which lost 6 bases and 2 bases, there was a span of 20 bases.

This clonotype was seen a few times. Here the CDR3 reads CASSQDEGSWTGESTEAFF. The CDR3 DNA is TGCGCCAGCAGCCAAGATGAGGGATCTTGGACAGGGGAGAGCACTGAAGCTTTCTTT. The V and J genes are TRBV4-1 and TRBJ1-1; 9 bases agree with TRBD1. The ends lost 0 bases at V and 4 bases at J; junction bases unmatched: 15. This CDR3 contains 19 residues. CDR1 is MGHRA, CDR2 YSYEKL, per germline.

This clonotype was seen at least ten times. CDR3 residues: CASSCYGYTF. The CDR3 DNA reads TGTGCCAGCTCATGTTATGGCTACACCTTC. The gene calls are TRBV18 and TRBJ1-2; no reliable D call. This CDR3 is built from 10 residues. The germline CDR1 and CDR2 sequences are KGHSH and LQKENI. V lost 5 bases and J lost 5, with 3 bases in between. The variable domain in full, completed from reference TRBV18 and TRBJ1-2, reads NAGVMQNPRHLVRRRGQEARLRCSPMKGHSHVYWYRQLPEEGLKFMVYLQKENIIDESGMPKERFSAEFPKEGPSILRIQQVVRGDSAAYFCASSCYGYTFGSGTRLTVV.

This clonotype was observed at least ten times. The rearrangement uses TRBV11-3 and TRBJ1-1, with 10 bases aligning to TRBD1. Losses at the gene ends were 0 bases for V and 1 base for J; bases not matched to a gene: 11. Germline-derived CDR1 and CDR2 are SGHNT and YENEEA. CDR3 size: 19 residues. The CDR3 bases are TGTGCCAGCAGCTTAGAGCAGGGTGGGACAGGGGCCCCGAACACTGAAGCTTTCTTT. This encodes CASSLEQGGTGAPNTEAFF.

This clonotype was seen repeatedly, ten times or more. The V call is TRBV12-3 or TRBV12-4, the J call TRBJ1-2, with 8 bases matching TRBD1. V was pared by 6 bases and J by 9 bases, with 9 bases of the junction left unmatched. The CDR3 length is 13 residues. The CDR3 DNA reads as TGTGCCAGCAGAGACACAGGGGGGGTTAGCTACACCTTC. Its translation is CASRDTGGVSYTF.

This clonotype appeared a few times. The chain couples TRBV5-1 to TRBJ2-7; D possibly matches TRBD1 or TRBD2 (5 bases each). Trimming left V 3 bases short and J 7 bases short, with 14 bases between. The CDR3 spans 13 residues. The V gene's germline CDR1 is SGHRS and CDR2 YFSETQ. CDR3 DNA sequence: TGCGCCAGCAGCTGGGGCCTAGCTCAGGAGCAGTACTTC. Protein: CASSWGLAQEQYF.

Of note for this clonotype: One base away lies a much larger clone, so this may be a sequencing read error. The V call is TRBV27, the J call TRBJ1-2, with D unresolved. The CDR3 has 13 residues. Germline values: CDR1 MNHEY, CDR2 SMNVEV (reference sequence). CDR3 nucleotides: TGTGCCAGCAGTTTGGCAGAAGACTATGGCTGCACCTTC. It yields the protein CASSLAEDYGCTF.

Ten or more counts support this clonotype. The chain employs TRBV5-1 and TRBJ2-1; no clear D. This CDR3 contains 14 residues. Germline V gene lookup returns CDR1 SGHRS and CDR2 YFSETQ. V lost 4 bases, J lost 9 bases, and 17 bases lay in between. The CDR3 loop reads CASSAQDQHGEQFF. CDR3 nucleotide sequence: TGCGCCAGCAGCGCCCAGGACCAGCACGGTGAGCAGTTCTTC.

The chain uses TRBV18 and TRBJ2-2; D call uncertain. Trimming cost V 3 bases and J 0 bases, with 11 bases left between them. The CDR3 has 16 residues. In germline, CDR1 is KGHSH, CDR2 LQKENI. The CDR3 reads CASSPPSLANTGELFF. CDR3 bases: TGTGCCAGCTCACCGCCAAGTCTAGCGAACACCGGGGAGCTGTTTTTT.

This clonotype came up many times. This chain joins TRBV3-1 and TRBJ2-1; TRBD2 aligns across 13 bases. The CDR3 totals 15 residues. The J segment lost 7 bases and the V segment lost 4 bases, leaving 4 bases of the junction unmatched. CDR1 and CDR2 from the germline V gene are LGHDT and YNNKEL (reference sequence). The CDR3 spells CASSRATSGRNEQFF. Written as DNA, the CDR3 is TGTGCCAGCAGCCGAGCGACTAGCGGGAGGAATGAGCAGTTCTTC.

This clonotype appeared many times. The chain employs TRBV12-3 or TRBV12-4 and TRBJ2-7, with D perhaps TRBD2 (5 bases). The germline V and J ends were trimmed by 3 bases and 1 base, with 10 bases remaining between them. The CDR3 loop spans 14 amino acids. The CDR3 loop is CASSLKGGSYEQYF. The CDR3 DNA is TGTGCCAGCAGTTTGAAAGGAGGATCCTACGAGCAGTACTTC.

This clonotype has a count of ten or more. The chain carries TRBV6-1 and TRBJ2-2; the D gene is possibly TRBD1 (6 bases). This CDR3 is built from 14 residues. CDR1 MNHNS and CDR2 SASEGT come from the germline V gene. Trimming removed 7 bases from V and 1 base from J, with 10 bases in between. CDR3 bases: TGTGCCAGCACTGTGGACAGGAACACCGGGGAGCTGTTTTTT. Translation: CASTVDRNTGELFF.

This clonotype was observed many times. The J gene is TRBJ2-7, the V gene TRBV12-3 or TRBV12-4, with D perhaps assigned TRBD1 or TRBD2 (5 bases each). V lost 5 bases and J lost 3, with 14 bases in between. The CDR3 loop spans 14 amino acids. CDR3 sequence: CASSPGTEYYEQYF. In nucleotides, the CDR3 is TGTGCCAGCAGTCCCGGGACCGAGTACTACGAGCAGTACTTC.

This clonotype was observed a single time. The genes are TRBV19 and TRBJ1-2; 10 bases line up with TRBD1. V shed 5 bases and J 4 bases; nucleotides not matched to a gene: 7. Germline V gene data show CDR1 as LNHDA and CDR2 as SQIVND (reference sequence). There are 15 residues in the CDR3. The CDR3 DNA follows: TGTGCCAGTAGTTGGACAGGGGGAGACAGCTATGGCTACACCTTC. This gives the protein CASSWTGGDSYGYTF.

Concerning this clonotype itself: The DNA is omitted, as the CDR3 cannot be located on it reliably, and the CDR3 follows TCRdb's listing. The chain links TRBV5-6 to TRBJ2-1; the table assigns TRBD1, which was not confirmed against the DNA. Counting both end residues, the CDR3 totals 20 amino acids. CDR1 SGHDT and CDR2 YYEEEE come from the germline V gene. The CDR3 loop reads CASSFYICSAPLGGHNEQFF.

The rearrangement links TRBV20-1 to TRBJ1-2; unclear D gene. Between the trimmed V and J ends, which lost 5 bases and 1 base, there was a span of 17 bases. The CDR3 consists of 15 residues. Germline assignment: CDR1 DFQATT and CDR2 SNEGSKA (reference sequence). CDR3 sequence: CSADGNTGNNYGYTF. CDR3 bases: TGCAGTGCTGACGGGAATACCGGGAATAACTATGGCTACACCTTC.

In this sample, this clonotype turned up many times. The chain employs TRBV10-3 and TRBJ1-1; possibly TRBD1 for D (6 bases). The CDR3 consists of 16 residues. Germline CDR1 is ENHRY and CDR2 is SYGVKD. With 2 bases removed from V and 0 bases from J, the gap between germline ends came to 13 bases. The CDR3 protein is CAISEGQGRMNTEAFF. The CDR3 bases are TGTGCCATCAGTGAGGGGCAGGGGCGAATGAACACTGAAGCTTTCTTT.

This clonotype has more than one count but fewer than ten. This chain joins TRBV7-9 and TRBJ1-2; 8 nucleotides line up with TRBD1. This CDR3 has 15 residues. Germline loops: CDR1 SEHNR, CDR2 FQNEAQ (reference sequence). The ends lost 7 bases at V and 4 bases at J; junction bases unmatched: 11. The CDR3 here is CASNPPQGALYGYTF. The CDR3 DNA follows: TGTGCCAGCAACCCACCTCAGGGGGCCCTCTATGGCTACACCTTC.